The rows below give T cell receptor beta chains drawn from one sample of a study of identical twins. MiXCR was run by TCRdb on the 5' RACE reads, yielding one entry per CDR3 protein. The table shows around 530,000 distinct CDR3 sequences, with 13% to 15% occurring only once. This sample was shared with a second study, whose subject was yellow fever vaccine responses in identical twins.

The sequenced sample was CD4+ T cells sorted from blood. These receptors were taken from a woman under 30 in good health. CDR3s include the opening cysteine and the closing phenylalanine or tryptophan. A D gene is named only where the DNA matches it firmly. Clone size appears in some rows only: once, few, many, or a class for an expanded clone.

d_gene	v_gene	j_gene	abundance	CDR3aa	CDR3nt
.	TRBV6-5	TRBJ1-2	.	CASSYRNYGYTF	TGTGCCAGCAGTTACAGGAACTATGGCTACACCTTC
.	TRBV7-9	TRBJ1-1	.	CASSLAVGTAEGIPF	TGTGCCAGCAGCTTAGCTGTGGGCACAGCGGAGGGTATTCCCTTT
TRBD1	TRBV28	TRBJ1-1	few	CASSPDRIGTEAFF	TGTGCCAGCAGCCCGGACAGGATTGGCACTGAAGCTTTCTTT
.	TRBV6-6	TRBJ2-3	few	CASSYSVGDTQYF	TGTGCCAGCAGTTACTCTGTCGGGGATACGCAGTATTTT
TRBD2	TRBV3-1	TRBJ2-1	.	CASSPTSGRHEQFF	TGTGCCAGCAGCCCGACTAGCGGGAGGCATGAGCAGTTCTTC
.	TRBV10-3	TRBJ2-5	.	CAIRRGTAYQETQYF	TGTGCCATCAGGCGGGGGACAGCCTACCAAGAGACCCAGTACTTC
TRBD1	TRBV12-3/TRBV12-4	TRBJ2-3	few	CASSFNLGQSTDTQYF	TGTGCCAGCAGTTTTAATCTGGGACAGAGCACAGATACGCAGTATTTT
.	TRBV6-5	TRBJ2-7	few	CASSYGATYEQYF	TGTGCCAGCAGTTACGGGGCGACCTACGAGCAGTACTTC
.	TRBV28	TRBJ1-1	.	CASTWPTRPGTPAFF	TGTGCCAGCACCTGGCCAACGAGACCAGGGACCCCGGCTTTCTTT
.	TRBV9	TRBJ2-3	.	CASSVGGERTDTQYF	TGTGCCAGCAGCGTAGGGGGGGAGCGAACAGATACGCAGTATTTT
.	TRBV7-9	TRBJ1-4	.	CASSSARQSLSNEKLFF	TGTGCCAGCAGCTCCGCACGTCAGTCTTTGTCTAATGAAAAACTGTTTTTT
.	TRBV4-1	TRBJ2-5	.	CASSLSAPETQYF	TGCGCCAGCAGCCTTAGCGCTCCAGAGACCCAGTACTTC
.	TRBV5-1	TRBJ2-1	few	CASSPRGGAGDEQFF	TGCGCCAGCAGCCCCCGAGGGGGGGCTGGCGATGAGCAGTTCTTC
.	TRBV7-9	TRBJ2-2	few	CASSLKPGQNTGELFF	TGTGCCAGCAGCTTAAAACCGGGACAGAACACCGGGGAGCTGTTTTTT
.	TRBV3-1	TRBJ2-5	.	CASSRTHARTVEPQQETQYF	TGTGCCAGCAGCCGCACACACGCGAGGACAGTCGAGCCTCAACAAGAGACCCAGTACTTC
TRBD2	TRBV5-1	TRBJ2-1	.	CASSHGTSQHEQFF	TGCGCCAGCAGCCACGGGACTAGCCAGCATGAGCAGTTCTTC